This T cell receptor beta chain appears in the sequencing data of a study of kidney transplant recipient with SARS-CoV-2 infection. This clonotype has a count of ten or more. V gave up 5 bases and J gave up 4 bases, with 23 bases separating them. Germline V gene data show CDR1 as MNHEY and CDR2 as SVGEGT. The CDR3 contains 17 residues. From the reads, TCRdb called clonotypes with MiXCR, one entry per CDR3 protein. The table includes roughly 250,000 distinct CDR3 sequences, under 35% detected once. The chain combines TRBV6-2 or TRBV6-3 with TRBJ1-2; D ambiguous. This receptor was obtained from a male patient aged 30 to 40 who had COVID-19 and was a kidney transplant recipient. Some T cells may be the graft donor's. The sequencing used a blood sample, collected at baseline and on approximately day 120 from a kidney transplant recipient. CDR3 loop: CASSIRRCIGKTYGYTF. The CDR3 nucleotides read TGTGCCAGCAGTATACGTCGCTGCATCGGAAAGACCTATGGCTACACCTTC.